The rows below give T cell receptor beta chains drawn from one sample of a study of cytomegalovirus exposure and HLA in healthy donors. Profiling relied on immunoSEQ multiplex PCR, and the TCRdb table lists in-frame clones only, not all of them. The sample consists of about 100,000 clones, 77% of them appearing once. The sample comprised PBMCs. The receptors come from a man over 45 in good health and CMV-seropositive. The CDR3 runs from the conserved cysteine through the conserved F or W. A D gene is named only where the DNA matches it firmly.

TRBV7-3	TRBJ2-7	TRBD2	CSLGASGAYEQYF	TGTTCCCTCGGGGCTAGCGGGGCCTACGAGCAGTACTTC
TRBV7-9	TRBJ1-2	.	CASRQNREHNYGYTF	TGTGCCAGCAGACAAAACAGGGAACATAACTATGGCTACACCTTC
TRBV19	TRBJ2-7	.	CASRGSGIYEQYF	TGTGCCAGTAGGGGATCGGGGATCTACGAGCAGTACTTC
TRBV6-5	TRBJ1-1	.	CASSFNREWYGEAFF	TGTGCCAGCAGTTTTAACAGGGAATGGTACGGTGAAGCTTTCTTT
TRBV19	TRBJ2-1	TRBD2	CASSPSGRAGGHNEQFF	TGTGCCAGTAGTCCATCGGGGAGGGCGGGGGGGCACAATGAGCAGTTCTTC
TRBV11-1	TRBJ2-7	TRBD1	CASSLPGQSYEQYF	TGTGCCAGCAGCTTACCGGGACAGAGCTACGAGCAGTACTTC
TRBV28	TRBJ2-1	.	CASCLASAGTNEQFF	TGTGCCAGCTGCCTTGCGTCAGCGGGGACAAATGAGCAGTTCTTC
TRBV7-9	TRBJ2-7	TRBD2	CASSLGSGGFSYEQYF	TGTGCCAGCAGCTTAGGAAGCGGGGGCTTCTCCTACGAGCAGTACTTC
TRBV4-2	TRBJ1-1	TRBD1	CASSQGQLEAFF	TGTGCCAGCAGCCAGGGACAGCTTGAAGCTTTCTTT
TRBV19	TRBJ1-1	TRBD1	CASRHDRGSAEAFF	TGTGCCAGTAGGCATGACAGGGGGAGCGCTGAAGCTTTCTTT
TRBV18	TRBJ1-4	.	CASSPGATNEKLFF	TGTGCCAGCTCTCCGGGGGCAACTAATGAAAAACTGTTTTTT